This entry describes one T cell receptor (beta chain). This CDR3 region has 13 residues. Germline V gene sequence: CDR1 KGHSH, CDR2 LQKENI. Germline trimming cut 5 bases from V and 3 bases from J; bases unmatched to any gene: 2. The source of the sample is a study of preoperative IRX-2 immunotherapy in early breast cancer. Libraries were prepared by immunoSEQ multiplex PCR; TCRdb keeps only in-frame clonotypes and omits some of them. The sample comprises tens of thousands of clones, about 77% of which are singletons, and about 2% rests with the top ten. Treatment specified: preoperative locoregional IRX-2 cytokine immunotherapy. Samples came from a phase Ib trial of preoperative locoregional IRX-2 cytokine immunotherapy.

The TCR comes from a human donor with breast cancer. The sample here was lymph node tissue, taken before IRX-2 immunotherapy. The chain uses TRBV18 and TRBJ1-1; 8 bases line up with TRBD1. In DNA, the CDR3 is TGTGCCAGCTCAGGACAGGGCTACACTGAAGCTTTCTTT. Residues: CASSGQGYTEAFF.